The clone carrying this TCR beta chain was counted between two and nine times. The antigen remains undetermined. MiXCR, run by TCRdb on the 5' RACE reads, gives a single entry per CDR3 protein. The sample holds about 340,000 distinct CDR3 sequences, roughly 15% seen once. After removal of 3 bases from V and 5 bases from J, the junction contained 15 bases not matched to a gene. Germline values: CDR1 MGHRA, CDR2 YSYEKL. This CDR3 spans 19 amino acids. These data come from a study of T-cell memory formation after mild COVID-19. Regarding the study as a whole: A balance of CD4 and CD8 characterized clones contracting day 15 to 85, whereas later expanders leaned CD4+.

The sequenced sample was PBMCs or a T cell subset sorted from them (not recorded which). This rearrangement joins TRBV4-1 to TRBJ2-1, with 11 bases matching TRBD2. The source is a man aged 18 to 29 who had mild COVID-19 (a few samples of this study predate the infection). Cell type and time point are not known. The CDR3 sequence is CASSQKPALLAGVDNEQFF. CDR3 nucleotides: TGCGCCAGCAGCCAGAAGCCTGCCTTACTAGCGGGGGTTGACAATGAGCAGTTCTTC.